The rows below give T cell receptor beta chains drawn from one sample of a study of blood T cell repertoires in COVID-19. The table came from immunoSEQ multiplex PCR; TCRdb's copy has only in-frame clones and leaves some out. Among over 85,000 clones, over 60% were seen once, and the ten largest hold 16%. The sample consisted of peripheral blood. The receptors were gathered from a woman aged 80 or older with active or convalescent COVID-19. Each CDR3 is given with its conserved first and last residue. D genes are given only for firm matches. Only part of the rows carry a size: once, few, many, or a class if the clone is expanded.

V gene	J gene	D gene	clone size	CDR3 length	CDR3 DNA	CDR3 protein
TRBV7-9	TRBJ1-2	NA	few	15	TGTGCCAGCAGCCCCGAGGGGGTTTTGAGCTATGGCTACACCTTC	CASSPEGVLSYGYTF
TRBV12-5	TRBJ2-1	NA	NA	13	TGTGCTAGTTCGAAAATGCGGGTCAATGAGCAGTTCTTC	CASSKMRVNEQFF
TRBV7-3	TRBJ2-6	NA	NA	14	TGTGCCAGCAGCTTGTACTCTGGGGCCAACGTCCTGACTTTC	CASSLYSGANVLTF
TRBV7-2	TRBJ1-2	NA	NA	17	TGTGCCAGCAGCTTAGGATTTGGCAGGGCAGTTAATTTTGGCTACACCTTC	CASSLGFGRAVNFGYTF
TRBV3-1/TRBV3-2	TRBJ2-7	TRBD1	NA	15	TGTGCCAGCAGCCAAACTTTCTTTACAGGGGAAGAGCAGTACTTC	CASSQTFFTGEEQYF
TRBV11-1	TRBJ2-1	NA	NA	14	TGTGCCAGCAGCTTAGACAGACGCTACAATGAGCAGTTCTTC	CASSLDRRYNEQFF
TRBV11-3	TRBJ2-3	NA	NA	12	TGTGCCAGCAGCTTAGTACGGGGTGACCTGTATTTT	CASSLVRGDLYF
TRBV9	TRBJ2-1	NA	NA	13	TGTGCCAGCAGCGTAGTTTCTCTCAGTGAGCAGTTCTTC	CASSVVSLSEQFF
TRBV9	TRBJ2-1	TRBD2	NA	15	TGTGCCAGCAGCGGACAGCGGGAGACGTACAATGAGCAGTTCTTC	CASSGQRETYNEQFF
TRBV6-5	TRBJ1-2	TRBD1	NA	15	TGTGCCAGCAGTTCCGAAGGGACAGGGGACTATGGCTACACCTTC	CASSSEGTGDYGYTF
TRBV18	TRBJ1-1	NA	NA	14	TGTGCCAGCTCACCGTCAGGGCGGAACACTGAAGCTTTCTTT	CASSPSGRNTEAFF
TRBV29-1	TRBJ2-3	NA	NA	12	TGCAGCGTTAATCCCGGGACAGATACGCAGTATTTT	CSVNPGTDTQYF
TRBV28	TRBJ1-6	NA	NA	15	TGTGCCAGCGGGGGCAGCCGCTCCTATAATTCACCCCTCCACTTT	CASGGSRSYNSPLHF
TRBV19	TRBJ2-1	TRBD2	NA	15	TGTGCCACTCAGCCAGGGAGGGCCTCCTACAATGAGCAGTTCTTC	CATQPGRASYNEQFF
TRBV4-3	TRBJ1-6	TRBD1	NA	18	TGCGCCAGCAGCCAAGAGGGACAGGCCGTTTCCAATAATTCACCCCTCCACTTT	CASSQEGQAVSNNSPLHF
TRBV24-1	TRBJ2-1	TRBD1	many	17	TGTGCCACCAGTGATTCCCTGACAGGGTCCTCCTACAATGAGCAGTTCTTC	CATSDSLTGSSYNEQFF
TRBV15	TRBJ2-1	TRBD2	NA	17	TGTGCCACCAGCAGAACCCCGGGACTAGCGGGTGACAATGAGCAGTTCTTC	CATSRTPGLAGDNEQFF
TRBV10-1	TRBJ2-1	NA	NA	17	TGCGCCAGCAGTGAGTCGAGAGCGTCCTACTCCTACAATGAGCAGTTCTTC	CASSESRASYSYNEQFF
TRBV29-1	TRBJ2-7	TRBD1	once	13	TGCAGCGTTGAGGGCAGGGGGCGCGTCGAGCAGTACTTC	CSVEGRGRVEQYF
TRBV5-1	TRBJ1-1	TRBD1	NA	15	TGCGCCAGCAGCGACCAGGGGGCATTGGGAACTGAAGCTTTCTTT	CASSDQGALGTEAFF
TRBV9	TRBJ1-4	TRBD1	NA	14	TGTGCCAGCAGCGTAACAGGGGGTTACGAAAAACTGTTTTTT	CASSVTGGYEKLFF
TRBV10-3	TRBJ2-5	NA	NA	13	TGTGCCATCAGTGTAACTGGGGGGGAGACCCAGTACTTC	CAISVTGGETQYF
TRBV27	TRBJ2-7	TRBD2	few	15	TGTGCCAGCAGCCCACTAGCGGGAGGGCCCAAAGAGCAGTACTTC	CASSPLAGGPKEQYF
TRBV9	TRBJ2-1	NA	NA	17	TGTGCCAGCAGCGTAGTCGGGGGAGTTAGCTCCTACAATGAGCAGTTCTTC	CASSVVGGVSSYNEQFF
TRBV10-1	TRBJ1-2	NA	NA	13	TGCGCCAGCAGTGTTTCCAGGGGCTATGGCTACACCTTC	CASSVSRGYGYTF
TRBV27	TRBJ1-3	TRBD1	NA	14	TGTGCCAGCAGTCTATCGACAGGGGCATACACCATATATTTT	CASSLSTGAYTIYF
TRBV5-1	TRBJ2-7	TRBD2	NA	16	TGCGCCAGCAGCTTGGTCCTAGCGGGGAGCTCCTACGAGCAGTACTTC	CASSLVLAGSSYEQYF
TRBV25-1	TRBJ2-5	TRBD1	NA	16	TGTGCCAGCAGTGCACGAACCGGGACAGGGCGAGAGACCCAGTACTTC	CASSARTGTGRETQYF
TRBV15	TRBJ2-2	NA	NA	15	TGTGCCACCAGCAGAGGCGGAATTTACACCGGGGAGCTGTTTTTT	CATSRGGIYTGELFF
TRBV29-1	TRBJ2-5	NA	once	12	TGCAGCGGTCAGGGAATCCAAGAGACCCAGTACTTC	CSGQGIQETQYF
TRBV4-3	TRBJ2-4	TRBD1	NA	15	TGCGCCAGCAGCCAAGGGACAGGGCCGGCAAACATTCAGTACTTC	CASSQGTGPANIQYF
TRBV19	TRBJ2-7	TRBD2	NA	17	TGTGCCAGTAGTGCTACTAGCGGGAGTGTTGTGTCCTACGAGCAGTACTTC	CASSATSGSVVSYEQYF
TRBV11-3	TRBJ2-1	NA	NA	14	TGTGCCAGCAGCTTCCGGGACTCCTCCAATGAGCAGTTCTTC	CASSFRDSSNEQFF
TRBV5-1	TRBJ2-7	NA	NA	16	TGCGCCAGCAGCTTGGGCGGACAGCCGGGATTCTACGAGCAGTACTTC	CASSLGGQPGFYEQYF
TRBV28	TRBJ2-5	TRBD2	NA	15	TGTGCCAGCAGTTTCATGGGGAGGGCCAAAGAGACCCAGTACTTC	CASSFMGRAKETQYF
TRBV2	TRBJ1-2	TRBD1	NA	14	TGTGCCAGCAGAATGGGACAGGGAAACTATGGCTACACCTTC	CASRMGQGNYGYTF
TRBV18	TRBJ2-1	TRBD2	NA	21	TGTGCCAGCTCACCTTCAAATGTAATCCGGACTAGCGGGAGAATCTACAATGAGCAGTTCTTC	CASSPSNVIRTSGRIYNEQFF
TRBV27	TRBJ2-1	NA	few	15	TGTGCCAGCAGTTTGGTCTACTCGTCCTACAATGAGCAGTTCTTC	CASSLVYSSYNEQFF
TRBV5-8	TRBJ2-5	TRBD2	NA	15	TGTGCCAGCAGTCGTGCCGGGAGGGCCGGTGAGACCCAGTACTTC	CASSRAGRAGETQYF
TRBV18	TRBJ2-7	TRBD2	NA	18	TGTGCCAGCTCACCAGGAAGAGTGGGCGGGAGGACTCTTCGCGAGCAGTACTTC	CASSPGRVGGRTLREQYF
TRBV18	TRBJ2-3	NA	NA	14	TGTGCCAGCTCACCGGGCGGGGTCGGGGATACGCAGTATTTT	CASSPGGVGDTQYF
TRBV7-9	TRBJ1-6	NA	NA	14	TGTGCCAGCAGCTTAGATCTGAAGGAGGGGCCCCTCCACTTT	CASSLDLKEGPLHF